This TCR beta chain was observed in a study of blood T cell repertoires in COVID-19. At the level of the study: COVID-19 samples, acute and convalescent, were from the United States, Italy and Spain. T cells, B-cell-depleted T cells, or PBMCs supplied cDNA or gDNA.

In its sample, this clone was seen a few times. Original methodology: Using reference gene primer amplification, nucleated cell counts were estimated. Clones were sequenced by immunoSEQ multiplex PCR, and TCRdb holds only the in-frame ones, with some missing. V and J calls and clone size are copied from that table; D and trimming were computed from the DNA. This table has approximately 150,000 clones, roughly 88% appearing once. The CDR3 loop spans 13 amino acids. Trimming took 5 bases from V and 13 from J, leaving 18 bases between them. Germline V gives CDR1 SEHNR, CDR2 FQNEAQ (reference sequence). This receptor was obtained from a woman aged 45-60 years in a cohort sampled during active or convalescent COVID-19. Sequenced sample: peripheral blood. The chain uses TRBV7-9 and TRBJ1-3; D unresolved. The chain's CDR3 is CASSPLTEPKIYF. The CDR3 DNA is TGTGCCAGCAGCCCCTTAACGGAGCCTAAGATATATTTT.